These 32 T cell receptor beta chains originate from one sample sequenced in a study of T cells in Graves' hyperthyroidism and ophthalmopathy. RNA transcripts were the template for amplifying TCR beta CDR3 regions. Initially, a first-round RT-PCR of the TCR CDR3 employed the HTBI primer set. Using its own MiXCR run on the multiplex PCR reads, TCRdb lists one record per CDR3 protein. The data show a few hundred thousand distinct CDR3 sequences, approximately 14% seen once. The sample taken for sequencing was blood. The source of these receptors is a woman between 18 and 30 years old with Graves' hyperthyroidism.

This clonotype came up many times. The gene calls are TRBV7-8 and TRBJ2-3, with TRBD2 matching 8 bases. V trimming: 5 bases; J trimming: 2 bases; junction bases outside the gene matches: 6. Germline CDR1 reads SGHVS; CDR2 reads FQNEAQ. The CDR3 is 15 amino acids. The CDR3 sequence is CASSQTSGFTDTQYF. For the CDR3, the DNA is TGTGCCAGCAGCCAAACTAGCGGATTCACAGATACGCAGTATTTT.

Many counts were recorded for this clonotype. The chain has TRBV28 and TRBJ2-3; 8 positions agree with TRBD2. With 5 bases clipped from V and 3 bases from J, the junction kept 7 bases outside the gene matches. CDR3 length: 15 residues. In germline, CDR1 is MDHEN, CDR2 SYDVKM. CDR3: CASSLTAGETDTQYF. CDR3 bases: TGTGCCAGCAGTCTCACAGCGGGGGAGACAGATACGCAGTATTTT.

At least ten counts were recorded for this clonotype. This rearrangement joins TRBV6-1 to TRBJ2-1; D possibly matches TRBD1 or TRBD2 (7 bases each). Trimming pared 6 bases from V and 8 bases from J, leaving 14 bases between. The germline gives CDR1 MNHNS, CDR2 SASEGT. The CDR3 length is 13 residues. The CDR3 DNA is TGTGCCAGCAGCCAGGGGGGGGATGATGAGCAGTTCTTC. Its protein is CASSQGGDDEQFF.

This clonotype showed up just once. The chain joins TRBV7-3 to TRBJ1-6; a weak D match, TRBD1 (5 bases). V lost 5 bases to trimming and J lost 9 bases, with 14 bases between them. CDR1 is SGHTA and CDR2 is FQGTGA in the germline V gene. This CDR3 region has 14 residues. CDR3: CASSRPGQASPLHF. For the CDR3, the DNA is TGTGCCAGCAGCAGACCAGGGCAGGCTTCACCCCTCCACTTT.

This clonotype has at least ten counts. This chain connects TRBV11-2 to TRBJ2-4; D is possibly TRBD1 (5 bases). The CDR3 has 17 residues. CDR1 is SGHAT and CDR2 is FQNNGV in the germline V gene. The V and J ends lost 5 bases and 4 bases respectively, with 21 bases between them. The CDR3 DNA is TGTGCCAGCAGCCCTCAATGGCAGGGCTCCCAAAAAAACATTCAGTACTTC. Its translation is CASSPQWQGSQKNIQYF.

There are many counts of this clonotype. J is TRBJ2-1 and V is TRBV5-1; possible D gene TRBD1, 5 bases. Germline V gene sequence: CDR1 SGHRS, CDR2 YFSETQ. The CDR3 runs 16 residues. Trimming took off 4 bases at V and 6 bases at J, with 20 bases between the two ends. CDR3 DNA: TGCGCCAGCAGCCGTTCCCTAGATCAGGGCACCAATGAGCAGTTCTTC. Its protein is CASSRSLDQGTNEQFF.

The V call is TRBV10-3, the J call TRBJ2-2, with a tentative D call TRBD2 (5 bases). V shed 3 bases and J shed 8 bases, with 13 bases lying between them. The CDR3 has 14 amino acids. Germline CDR1 and CDR2: ENHRY and SYGVKD. CDR3 DNA: TGTGCCATCAGTGAAGCGGCTAGCAGTGGGGAGCTGTTTTTT. Translation gives CAISEAASSGELFF.

The chain combines TRBV6-1 with TRBJ1-4; 10 positions match TRBD1. This CDR3 is built from 14 residues. Losses at the gene ends were 8 bases for V and 6 bases for J; bases not matched to a gene: 6. CDR1 and CDR2 from the germline V gene are MNHNS and SASEGT. CDR3 DNA: TGTGCCAGCTCCGGGGGACAGGGGTATGAAAAACTGTTTTTT. It encodes CASSGGQGYEKLFF.

This clonotype was detected many times. The chain joins TRBV5-1 to TRBJ1-4; 7 nucleotides line up with TRBD1. Germline values: CDR1 SGHRS, CDR2 YFSETQ. J gave up 3 bases and V 4 bases, and 6 bases lay outside the gene matches. The CDR3 sequence is 15 residues long. The CDR3 DNA sequence: TGCGCCAGCAGCGTTGGACAGGCGGCTAATGAAAAACTGTTTTTT. Amino acid sequence: CASSVGQAANEKLFF.

The sample holds one count of this clonotype. The chain is built from TRBV6-1 and TRBJ2-1; tentatively, D is TRBD2 (5 bases). Trimming stripped 6 bases from V and 6 bases from J, with 18 bases between. Germline V lookup: CDR1 MNHNS, CDR2 SASEGT. CDR3 size: 15 residues. CDR3 amino acids: CASSQGLTQTNEQFF. DNA of the CDR3: TGTGCCAGCAGCCAAGGACTCACCCAAACCAATGAGCAGTTCTTC.

This clonotype was observed many times. The V call is TRBV4-1, the J call TRBJ1-5, with D possibly matching TRBD1 (5 bases). The CDR3 contains 15 residues. Trimming pared 0 bases from V and 6 bases from J, leaving 12 bases between. The germline gives CDR1 MGHRA, CDR2 YSYEKL. The CDR3 coding sequence is TGCGCCAGCAGCCAAGATGGGGCAGGTGGTCAGCCCCAGCATTTT. The encoded protein is CASSQDGAGGQPQHF.

The V and J genes are TRBV7-2 and TRBJ1-2; 9 bases are a match to TRBD1. Germline values: CDR1 SGHTA, CDR2 FQGNSA. This CDR3 is 15 amino acids long. Losses at the gene ends were 5 bases for V and 0 bases for J; bases not matched to a gene: 4. CDR3 amino acids: CASSTRQGANYGYTF. The CDR3, as DNA: TGTGCCAGCAGCACCCGACAGGGGGCTAACTATGGCTACACCTTC.

J is TRBJ2-3 and V is TRBV6-1; no definite D call. The germline V gene has CDR1 MNHNS and CDR2 SASEGT. The CDR3 contains 14 residues. V shed 4 bases and J shed 3 bases, with 11 bases lying between them. CDR3 bases: TGTGCCAGCAGTGCCCCCCGGTTGACAGATACGCAGTATTTT. Translation gives CASSAPRLTDTQYF.

The chain combines TRBV4-1 with TRBJ1-6; TRBD1 matches at 7 bases. Germline V lookup: CDR1 MGHRA, CDR2 YSYEKL. CDR3 length: 16 amino acids. V was pared by 1 base and J by 6 bases, with 6 bases of the junction left unmatched. The CDR3: CASSQAVGQPNSPLHF. DNA for the CDR3: TGCGCCAGCAGCCAAGCTGTGGGACAGCCTAATTCACCCCTCCACTTT.

This clonotype appeared many times. The chain employs TRBV7-8 and TRBJ1-2, with 7 bases identical to TRBD1. The CDR3 has 15 residues. V lost 3 bases to trimming and J lost 4 bases; unmatched junction nucleotides: 8. CDR1 and CDR2 from the germline V gene are SGHVS and FQNEAQ. This CDR3 is CASSLTLTGPYGYTF. In DNA form, the CDR3 reads TGTGCCAGCAGCTTGACCCTGACAGGGCCCTATGGCTACACCTTC. Full variable domain (remainder filled in from reference TRBV7-8 and TRBJ1-2): GAGVSQSPRYKVAKRGQDVALRCDPISGHVSLFWYQQALGQGPEFLTYFQNEAQLDKSGLPSDRFFAERPEGSVSTLKIQRTQQEDSAVYLCASSLTLTGPYGYTFGSGTRLTVV.

This clonotype was counted many times. The chain couples TRBV2 to TRBJ1-2, with 7 bases aligning to TRBD1. V dropped 7 bases and J dropped 4; count of bases not matched to a gene: 6. Germline-derived CDR1 and CDR2 are SNHLY and FYNNEI. CDR3 length: 13 residues. The CDR3 nucleotides are TGTGCCAGCATTCCACAGGGGCCCTATGGCTACACCTTC. Translation gives CASIPQGPYGYTF.

V is TRBV20-1 and J is TRBJ2-7; 10 nucleotides match TRBD1. The CDR3 spans 14 residues. V dropped 1 base and J dropped 5; count of bases not matched to a gene: 5. Germline values: CDR1 DFQATT, CDR2 SNEGSKA (reference sequence). Here the CDR3 DNA reads TGCAGTGCTAGAGCCGGGACAGGGGATCACGAGCAGTACTTC. The encoded protein is CSARAGTGDHEQYF.

This clonotype was seen at least ten times. The V call is TRBV28, the J call TRBJ2-7; maybe TRBD1 (6 bases). V was clipped by 6 bases and J by 5 bases, with 14 bases between them. Germline CDR1 and CDR2: MDHEN and SYDVKM. The CDR3 has 13 amino acids. This CDR3 reads CASRGTKLNEQYF. The CDR3 coding sequence is TGTGCCAGCAGGGGGACAAAGTTAAACGAGCAGTACTTC.

V gene TRBV7-2 combines with J gene TRBJ2-7; 10 bases are a match to TRBD1. The CDR3 has 17 residues. Unmatched junction bases numbered 5, after V lost 0 bases and J lost 0 bases. Per the germline V gene, CDR1 is SGHTA and CDR2 is FQGNSA. This CDR3 reads CASSLAGTGANSYEQYF. CDR3 bases: TGTGCCAGCAGCTTAGCGGGGACAGGGGCGAACTCCTACGAGCAGTACTTC.

This clonotype was detected ten times or more. V and J are TRBV28 and TRBJ1-5; tentatively, D is TRBD1 (5 bases). The CDR3 has 16 residues. Trimming took 5 bases from V and 4 from J, leaving 18 bases between them. The V gene's germline CDR1 is MDHEN and CDR2 SYDVKM. Here the CDR3 DNA reads TGTGCCAGCAGTCCACAAACCCGGGGGGAGAATCAGCCCCAGCATTTT. This sequence encodes CASSPQTRGENQPQHF.

This clonotype was observed many times. The chain couples TRBV28 to TRBJ2-3, with TRBD2 matching 8 bases. Trimming removed 5 bases from V and 1 base from J; junction bases left unmatched: 11. In germline, CDR1 is MDHEN, CDR2 SYDVKM. CDR3 length equals 17 residues. The CDR3 protein is CASSPQTRRGGTDTQYF. The DNA for the CDR3 is TGTGCCAGCAGTCCCCAAACGAGGCGGGGGGGCACAGATACGCAGTATTTT.

V usage is TRBV6-2 or TRBV6-3 and J usage is TRBJ2-7; D unclear. This CDR3 is 15 amino acids long. V lost 2 bases, J lost 4 bases, and 15 bases lay in between. Germline values: CDR1 MNHEY, CDR2 SVGEGT. Here the CDR3 DNA reads TGTGCCAGCAGTTACCGGAACCGGGCCCTATACGAGCAGTACTTC. Amino acids: CASSYRNRALYEQYF.

As for this clonotype: A read error may explain this, as a much larger clone is one base away. J is TRBJ2-2 and V is TRBV6-1; 8 bases match TRBD2. The CDR3 totals 15 residues. V shed 10 bases and J 4 bases; nucleotides not matched to a gene: 11. CDR1 and CDR2 (germline): MNHNS, SASEGT. The CDR3 sequence is CAISRGLDSTGELFF. The CDR3 DNA sequence: TGTGCCATCTCCCGGGGACTAGATAGCACCGGGGAGCTGTTTTTT.

This clonotype was recorded many times. Written as DNA, the CDR3 is TGTGCCACCAGCAGAAATCCGGGGGGGTTTGATGAGCAGTTCTTC. This codes for CATSRNPGGFDEQFF. The chain recombines TRBV15 with TRBJ2-1, with TRBD2 identical over 8 bases. This CDR3 comprises 15 residues. In germline, CDR1 is LNHNV, CDR2 YYDKDF (reference sequence). J gave up 8 bases and V 2 bases, and 8 bases lay outside the gene matches.

V is TRBV20-1 and J is TRBJ2-7, with TRBD1 matching 9 bases. Germline trimming cut 1 base from V and 4 bases from J; bases unmatched to any gene: 2. The CDR3 has 13 residues. Germline assignment: CDR1 DFQATT and CDR2 SNEGSKA (reference sequence). The CDR3 region has the DNA TGCAGTGCTAGAGCCGGGACAGGGTACGAGCAGTACTTC. It is translated as CSARAGTGYEQYF.

This clonotype was counted at least ten times. The rearrangement links TRBV4-2 to TRBJ2-3; 10 nucleotides agree with TRBD2. The CDR3 loop spans 16 amino acids. CDR1 and CDR2 (germline): LGHNA, YNFKEQ. V trimming: 3 bases; J trimming: 2 bases; junction bases outside the gene matches: 5. The CDR3 region has the DNA TGTGCCAGCAGCCAGGCTAGCGGGAGACCCACAGATACGCAGTATTTT. Translating it yields CASSQASGRPTDTQYF.

This clonotype occurred many times. The J gene is TRBJ2-7, the V gene TRBV5-1, with D possibly TRBD1 on 6 matching bases. CDR1 SGHRS and CDR2 YFSETQ come from the germline V gene. Trimming shortened V by 0 bases and J by 3 bases, and 13 bases separated the two germline ends. The CDR3 consists of 15 residues. The CDR3 region is CASSLDTGNFYEQYF. In DNA form, the CDR3 reads TGCGCCAGCAGCTTGGATACAGGGAATTTCTACGAGCAGTACTTC.

The table lists this clonotype with many counts. The chain recombines TRBV6-1 with TRBJ2-1; TRBD1 might be the D (6 bases). CDR1 MNHNS and CDR2 SASEGT come from the germline V gene. The CDR3 contains 13 residues. V was pared by 4 bases and J by 5 bases, with 9 bases between. CDR3 amino acids: CASSVTGNNEQFF. CDR3 bases: TGTGCCAGCAGTGTAACAGGGAACAATGAGCAGTTCTTC.

In its sample, this clonotype was seen many times. This chain links TRBV12-3 or TRBV12-4 with TRBJ2-2, with a tentative D call TRBD1 (5 bases). CDR3 size: 15 residues. The germline V and J ends were trimmed by 5 bases and 4 bases, with 14 bases remaining between them. The CDR3 loop reads CASSLRQSGTGELFF. In nucleotides, the CDR3 is TGTGCCAGCAGTCTTCGACAGTCAGGCACCGGGGAGCTGTTTTTT.

This clonotype was found many times. The V gene is TRBV12-3 or TRBV12-4, the J gene TRBJ1-1, with D tentatively TRBD1 (5 bases). The CDR3 is 12 amino acids. Trimming pared 6 bases from V and 4 bases from J, leaving 9 bases between. The CDR3 DNA sequence: TGTGCCAGCAGGGGGGGAGGCACTGAAGCTTTCTTT. It specifies CASRGGGTEAFF.

This clonotype was seen repeatedly, ten times or more. The chain links TRBV6-1 to TRBJ1-5, with 7 bases fitting TRBD1. The trim removed 0 bases at V and 3 bases at J, leaving 5 bases unmatched. The CDR3 runs to 16 residues. The germline V gene encodes CDR1 MNHNS and CDR2 SASEGT. The CDR3 DNA follows: TGTGCCAGCAGTGAAGCAGGGCAGGGGGTCAATCAGCCCCAGCATTTT. This sequence encodes CASSEAGQGVNQPQHF.

Many counts were recorded for this clonotype. The chain employs TRBV5-1 and TRBJ2-7, with 10 positions matching TRBD1. The CDR3 length is 15 residues. With 4 bases clipped from V and 4 bases from J, the junction kept 8 bases outside the gene matches. CDR1 and CDR2 from the germline V gene are SGHRS and YFSETQ. The CDR3, as DNA: TGCGCCAGCAGCATGGGGACAGGGGCCCCTTACGAGCAGTACTTC. The encoded protein is CASSMGTGAPYEQYF.